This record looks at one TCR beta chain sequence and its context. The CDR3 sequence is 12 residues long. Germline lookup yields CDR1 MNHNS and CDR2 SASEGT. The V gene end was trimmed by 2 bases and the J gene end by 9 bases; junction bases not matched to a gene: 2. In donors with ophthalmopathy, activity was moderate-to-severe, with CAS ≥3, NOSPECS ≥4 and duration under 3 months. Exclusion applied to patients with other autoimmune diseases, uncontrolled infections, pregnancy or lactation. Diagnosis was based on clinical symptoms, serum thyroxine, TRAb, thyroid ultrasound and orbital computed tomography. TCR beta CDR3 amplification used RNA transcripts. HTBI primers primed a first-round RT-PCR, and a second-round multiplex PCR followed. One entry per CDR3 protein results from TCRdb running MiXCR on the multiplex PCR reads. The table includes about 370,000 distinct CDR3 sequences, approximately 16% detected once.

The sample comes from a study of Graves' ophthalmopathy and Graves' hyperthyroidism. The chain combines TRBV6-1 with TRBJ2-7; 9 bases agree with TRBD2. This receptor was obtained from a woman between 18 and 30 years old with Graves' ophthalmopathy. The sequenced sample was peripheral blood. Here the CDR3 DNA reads TGTGCCAGCAGTGAATATAGCGGGGGGCAGTACTTC. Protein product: CASSEYSGGQYF.